This T cell receptor (beta chain) emerged from a study of blood T cells in healthy people across ages. Study overall: The template switching approach captured approximately one barcoded beta molecule for every two T cells.

Germline values: CDR1 SQVTM, CDR2 ANQGSEA. This CDR3 spans 11 amino acids. Trimming shortened V by 7 bases and J by 7 bases, and 11 bases separated the two germline ends. A sample-barcoded 5' primer and a J-beta primer mix were used in a second PCR of roughly 6 to 11 cycles. TCRdb re-derived calls from the 5' RACE reads in MiXCR, one entry per CDR3 protein. The data show hundreds of thousands of distinct CDR3 sequences, roughly 41% seen once. The amount of total RNA extracted per sample was at least 6 micrograms. This clonotype came up a few times. V and J are TRBV29-1 and TRBJ2-1; unclear D gene. The material sequenced was blood. The sequence came from an elderly man in good health. CDR3 DNA: TGCAGCGCAACGACCACTAATGAGCAGTTCTTC. Translating it yields CSATTTNEQFF.